The clone carrying this T cell receptor (beta chain) appeared a single time. Data came from immunoSEQ multiplex PCR; TCRdb stores just in-frame clones and leaves some out. Of about 200,000 clones detected, about 85% appear once; the ten largest clones hold 5.5% to 7%. The data were obtained in a study of blood T cell repertoires in COVID-19. V was trimmed by 5 bases and J by 9 bases, leaving 16 bases between them. The V gene's germline CDR1 is GTSNPN and CDR2 SVGIG (reference sequence). This CDR3 comprises 13 residues. This receptor was identified in a woman in her thirties or forties with COVID-19, enrolled during active disease. The chain couples TRBV30 to TRBJ1-4, with D uncertain. Sequencing input: peripheral blood. CDR3 sequence (DNA): TGTGCCTGGGGACCGGGAACTGGAAAAAAACTGTTTTTT. Its translation is CAWGPGTGKKLFF.